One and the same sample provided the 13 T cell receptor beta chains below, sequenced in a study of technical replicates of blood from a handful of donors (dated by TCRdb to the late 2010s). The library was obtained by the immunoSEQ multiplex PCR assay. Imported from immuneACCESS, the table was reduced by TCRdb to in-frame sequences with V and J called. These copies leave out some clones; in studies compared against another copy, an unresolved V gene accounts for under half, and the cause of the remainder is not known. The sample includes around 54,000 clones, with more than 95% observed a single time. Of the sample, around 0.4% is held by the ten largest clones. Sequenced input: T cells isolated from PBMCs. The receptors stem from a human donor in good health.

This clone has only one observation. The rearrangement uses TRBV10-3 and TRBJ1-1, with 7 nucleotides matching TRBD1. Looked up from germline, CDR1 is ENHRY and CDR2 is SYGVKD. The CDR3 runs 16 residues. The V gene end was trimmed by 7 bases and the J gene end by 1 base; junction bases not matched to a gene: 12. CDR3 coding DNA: TGTGCCATCAAAAGTGGGATAGACAGGGCGAACACTGAAGCTTTCTTT. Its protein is CAIKSGIDRANTEAFF.

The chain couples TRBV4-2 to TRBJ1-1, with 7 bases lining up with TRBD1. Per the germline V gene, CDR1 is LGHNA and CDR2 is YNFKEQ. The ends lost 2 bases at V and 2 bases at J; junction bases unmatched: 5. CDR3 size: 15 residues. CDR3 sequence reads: CASSQPDRDNTEAFF. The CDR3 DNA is TGTGCCAGCAGCCAACCCGACAGGGACAACACTGAAGCTTTCTTT.

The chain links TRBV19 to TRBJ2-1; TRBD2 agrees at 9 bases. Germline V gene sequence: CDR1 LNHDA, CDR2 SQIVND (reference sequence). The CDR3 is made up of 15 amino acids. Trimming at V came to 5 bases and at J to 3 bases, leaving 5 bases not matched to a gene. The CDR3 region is CASSVAGEVYNEQFF. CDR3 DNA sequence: TGTGCCAGTAGTGTAGCGGGAGAAGTCTACAATGAGCAGTTCTTC.

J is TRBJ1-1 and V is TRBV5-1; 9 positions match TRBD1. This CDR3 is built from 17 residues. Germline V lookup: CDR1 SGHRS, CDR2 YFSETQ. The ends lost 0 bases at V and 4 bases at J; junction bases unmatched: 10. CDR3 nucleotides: TGCGCCAGCAGCTTGGTTTGGGACAGGGTTAGGATCACTGAAGCTTTCTTT. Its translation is CASSLVWDRVRITEAFF.

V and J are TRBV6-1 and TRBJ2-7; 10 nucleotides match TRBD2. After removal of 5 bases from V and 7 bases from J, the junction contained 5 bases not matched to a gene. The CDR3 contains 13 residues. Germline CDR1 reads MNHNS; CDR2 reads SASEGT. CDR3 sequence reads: CASSLAGADEQYF. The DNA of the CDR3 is TGTGCCAGCAGTCTAGCGGGAGCTGATGAGCAGTACTTC.

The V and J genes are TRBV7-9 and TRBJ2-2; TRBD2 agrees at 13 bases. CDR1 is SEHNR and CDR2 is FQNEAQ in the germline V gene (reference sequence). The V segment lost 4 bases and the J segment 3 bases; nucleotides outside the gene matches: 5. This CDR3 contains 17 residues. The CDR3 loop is CASSWKLAGGDTGELFF. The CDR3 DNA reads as TGTGCCAGCAGCTGGAAACTAGCGGGAGGGGACACCGGGGAGCTGTTTTTT. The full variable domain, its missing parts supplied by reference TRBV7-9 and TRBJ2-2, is DTGVSQNPRHKITKRGQNVTFRCDPISEHNRLYWYRQTLGQGPEFLTYFQNEAQLEKSRLLSDRFSAERPKGSFSTLEIQRTEQGDSAMYLCASSWKLAGGDTGELFFGEGSRLTVL.

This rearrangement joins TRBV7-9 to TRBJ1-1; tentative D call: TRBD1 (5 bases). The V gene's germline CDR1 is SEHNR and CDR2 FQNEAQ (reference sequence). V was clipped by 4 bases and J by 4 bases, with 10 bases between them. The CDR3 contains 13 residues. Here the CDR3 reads CASSSQGGTEAFF. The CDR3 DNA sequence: TGTGCCAGCAGCTCTCAGGGAGGCACTGAAGCTTTCTTT.

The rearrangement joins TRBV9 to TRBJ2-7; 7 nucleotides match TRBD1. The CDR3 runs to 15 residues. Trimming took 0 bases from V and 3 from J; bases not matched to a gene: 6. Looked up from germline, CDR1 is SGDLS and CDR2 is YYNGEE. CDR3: CASSVGQGQGYEQYF. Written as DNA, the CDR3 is TGTGCCAGCAGCGTAGGACAGGGCCAAGGCTACGAGCAGTACTTC.

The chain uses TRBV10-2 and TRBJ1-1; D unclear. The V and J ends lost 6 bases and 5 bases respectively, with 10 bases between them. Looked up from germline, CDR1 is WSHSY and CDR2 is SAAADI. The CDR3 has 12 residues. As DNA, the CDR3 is TGCGCCAGCAGACTCCGGGGAACTGAAGCTTTCTTT. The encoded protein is CASRLRGTEAFF.

CDR3 protein: CASSREWGRGTDTQYF. CDR3 bases: TGTGCCAGCAGCCGCGAGTGGGGGCGGGGCACAGATACGCAGTATTTT. The chain combines TRBV11-2 with TRBJ2-3; D perhaps matches TRBD1 (6 bases). Germline V gene sequence: CDR1 SGHAT, CDR2 FQNNGV. This CDR3 contains 16 residues. Trimming took 5 bases from V and 1 from J, leaving 16 bases between them. Variable domain in full (rest from reference TRBV11-2 and TRBJ2-3): EAGVAQSPRYKIIEKRQSVAFWCNPISGHATLYWYQQILGQGPKLLIQFQNNGVVDDSQLPKDRFSAERLKGVDSTLKIQPAKLEDSAVYLCASSREWGRGTDTQYFGPGTRLTVL.

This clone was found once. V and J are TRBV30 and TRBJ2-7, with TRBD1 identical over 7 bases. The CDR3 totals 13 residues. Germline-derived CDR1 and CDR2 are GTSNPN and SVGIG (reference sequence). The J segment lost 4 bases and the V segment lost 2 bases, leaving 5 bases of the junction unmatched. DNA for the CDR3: TGTGCCTGGAGTCCGACAGGGCCTTACGAGCAGTACTTC. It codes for CAWSPTGPYEQYF.

In DNA, the CDR3 is TGCGCCAGCAGGCCCCAGGGTACAGGCTACGAGCAGTACTTC. This encodes CASRPQGTGYEQYF. V usage is TRBV5-1 and J usage is TRBJ2-7; tentatively, D is TRBD1 (5 bases). V was clipped by 5 bases and J by 3 bases, with 15 bases between them. Per germline, CDR1 SGHRS and CDR2 YFSETQ. This CDR3 spans 14 amino acids.

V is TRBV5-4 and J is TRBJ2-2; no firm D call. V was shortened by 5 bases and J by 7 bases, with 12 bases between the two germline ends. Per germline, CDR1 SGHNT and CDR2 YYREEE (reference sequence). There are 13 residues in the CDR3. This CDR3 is CASSRSQIGELFF. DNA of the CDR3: TGTGCCAGCAGTCGAAGTCAGATCGGGGAGCTGTTTTTT.